This TCR beta chain was profiled in a study of T cells after posttransplantation cyclophosphamide. Some clones are missing from TCRdb's copy, which holds only in-frame ones; the method was immunoSEQ multiplex PCR. Of 3,300 or so clones in the sample, about 84% were seen once. Of note for this clone: Its antigen remains unknown.

Peripheral blood was collected from the related graft donor on the marrow donation day. Study results and caveats: Donor-recipient repertoire similarity was low at 1-2 months, rising over year one. TRB clonality was highly associated with recipient CMV seropositivity and reactivation. Blood and skin or GI T cell repertoires showed limited TRB overlap.

The CDR3 has 14 amino acids. V was shortened by 4 bases and J by 5 bases, with 15 bases between the two germline ends. Germline CDR1 MDHEN, CDR2 SYDVKM. This TCR came from a woman aged 60 to 75 in good health, CMV-negative, and a related stem cell transplant donor. J is TRBJ2-7 and V is TRBV28; D is possibly TRBD1 (6 bases). The sample was memory CD8+ T cells sorted from blood. The CDR3 nucleotides are TGTGCCAGCAGTTCCTGGGGGCTAGCCGACGAGCAGTACGTC. Translated: CASSSWGLADEQYV.